Included here is one TCR beta chain sequence, with context. What this receptor recognizes is not known. No per-base quality is available; no much larger clone lies one base away. During colonoscopy, one to two pinch biopsies were obtained from the rectum for research. No immunosuppressive medication had been given to the ulcerative colitis patients before the diagnostic colonoscopy. Before DNA was isolated, the rectal biopsies underwent proteinase K digestion. The Wizard kit (Promega) was used to extract genomic DNA from the blood and intestinal samples. The CDR3 sequence holds 13 residues, the cysteine and phenylalanine included. CDR3 DNA only is kept here, 39 bases in frame from base 1. The germline V gene (reference sequence) supplies CDR1 SEHNR and CDR2 FQNEAQ. V loses 5 bases, J loses 1 base, and the germline ends lie 8 bases apart. Using the immunoSEQ TRB Survey service, rearranged CDR3 beta regions were amplified from genomic DNA with multiplex V and J primers. To keep depth equal across samples, survey-level sequencing depth of up to 500,000 reads per sample was applied. Libraries were purified and pooled, and sequencing was performed on Illumina technology. Per the authors' processing: immunoSEQ online tools were used for productive clonality, sample overlap, pairwise scatters, CDR3 beta length, V/D/J gene usage and productiveness. Alongside Shannon and Simpson indices, calculated diversity was computed as the number of unique rearrangements divided by total templates, multiplied by 100. For principal component analysis, Z-score normalized data were analyzed with the R prcomp function and the ggbiplot package. Morisita's index was used to quantify blood-rectal clonal overlap within each subject. TCRdb stores this immuneACCESS table with in-frame sequences only. Part of the clones is absent; in the studies checked, under half of the shortfall reflects unresolved V genes, and no reason is known for the rest. V and J calls and clone size follow that table, whereas D and trimming were derived from the DNA. The sample table records tens of thousands of clones; 55% to 85% of these occur just once. About 0.73% of the sample goes to the ten largest clones.

The data belong to a study of pediatric ulcerative colitis (dated by TCRdb to between 2018 and 2021). In terms of the full investigation: Pancolitis was present in several ulcerative colitis patients and left-sided colitis in two, and histology consistent with ulcerative colitis was found in all of these patients. The Pediatric Ulcerative Colitis Activity Index classified a couple of patients as having mild disease, four as having moderate disease and three as having acute severe colitis. From eight or nine newly diagnosed, treatment-naive pediatric ulcerative colitis patients and a few non-IBD control children, paired blood and rectal samples were collected.

Findings and caveats that apply to the study as a whole: Controls, mild-moderate and acute severe colitis patients were separated by rectal repertoire features, and reduced rectal diversity due to clonal expansions was observed in acute severe colitis. Only a few individuals were included in the healthy control group, which was small. A couple of rectal CDR3 clonotypes turned up in every ulcerative colitis patient but in none of the controls. For technical reasons, blood samples from two patients gave substantially fewer templates, and these samples were excluded from the blood-rectal overlap analysis. Rectal pinch biopsies may have included blood-derived T cells, especially in patients with overt colitis. Because the repertoires came from total lymphocyte DNA, rare subsets such as regulatory T cells may have patterns that are not reflected. Compared with controls, ulcerative colitis patients showed significantly higher autologous blood-rectal clonal overlap, a finding that suggests increased T cell trafficking to inflamed tissue.

The clonotype was recovered from a boy aged 10-17 years with moderate ulcerative colitis. The rearrangement joined TRBV7-9 to TRBJ1-1; no confident D gene assignment can be made. Sequencing was carried out using gut tissue. The CDR3 region: CASSPGRNTEAFF. The nucleotides are TGTGCCAGCAGCCCCGGACGGAACACTGAAGCTTTCTTT.